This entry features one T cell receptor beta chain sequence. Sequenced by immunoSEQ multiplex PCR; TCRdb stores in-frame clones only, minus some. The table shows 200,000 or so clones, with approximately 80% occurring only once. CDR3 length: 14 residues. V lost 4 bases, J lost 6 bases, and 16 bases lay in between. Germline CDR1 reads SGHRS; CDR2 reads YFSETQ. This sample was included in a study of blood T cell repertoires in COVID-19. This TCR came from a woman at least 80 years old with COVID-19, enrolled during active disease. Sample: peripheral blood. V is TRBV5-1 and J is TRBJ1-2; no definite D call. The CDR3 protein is CASSLGPGSDGYTF. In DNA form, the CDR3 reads TGCGCCAGCAGCCTGGGTCCGGGGTCAGATGGCTACACCTTC.